Below, 17 T cell receptor beta chains from the same sample are listed, as sequenced in a study of T cells in Graves' hyperthyroidism and ophthalmopathy. There were TCR beta CDR3 regions amplified from RNA transcripts. In the first-round RT-PCR of the TCR CDR3, the HTBI primer set was used. Via MiXCR, TCRdb re-called the multiplex PCR reads, giving one row per CDR3 protein. The sample shows a few hundred thousand distinct CDR3 sequences, 12% to 15% of them seen only once. Sequences were obtained from blood. These receptor sequences come from a woman in her late teens or twenties with Graves' hyperthyroidism.

V and J are TRBV20-1 and TRBJ1-5, with TRBD1 matching 10 bases. This CDR3 comprises 15 residues. Germline CDR1 reads DFQATT; CDR2 reads SNEGSKA (reference sequence). Losses at the gene ends were 1 base for V and 5 bases for J; bases not matched to a gene: 5. The CDR3 DNA sequence: TGCAGTGCTAGAGTCGTGACAGGGGGCGATCAGCCCCAGCATTTT. This translates into CSARVVTGGDQPQHF.

This clonotype occurred many times. The chain couples TRBV5-1 to TRBJ1-5; D is undetermined. CDR1 SGHRS and CDR2 YFSETQ come from the germline V gene. The V and J ends lost 7 bases and 3 bases respectively, with 11 bases between them. The CDR3 has 13 amino acids. As DNA, the CDR3 is TGCGCCAGCTGGTATAAGGACAATCAGCCCCAGCATTTT. It specifies CASWYKDNQPQHF. The complete variable domain, with remaining parts taken from reference TRBV5-1 and TRBJ1-5, reads KAGVTQTPRYLIKTRGQQVTLSCSPISGHRSVSWYQQTPGQGLQFLFEYFSETQRNKGNFPGRFSGRQFSNSRSEMNVSTLELGDSALYLCASWYKDNQPQHFGDGTRLSIL.

This clonotype was seen at least ten times. The chain is built from TRBV7-8 and TRBJ2-2, with 7 bases aligning to TRBD1. J was trimmed by 4 bases and V by 1 base; bases with no gene match: 3. CDR1 and CDR2 from the germline V gene are SGHVS and FQNEAQ. The CDR3 extends over 15 amino acids. CDR3 bases: TGTGCCAGCAGCTTAGACAGGGGTGGCACCGGGGAGCTGTTTTTT. Residues: CASSLDRGGTGELFF.

As to this clonotype: A clone one base away is much larger, so this may be a read error. The rearrangement joins TRBV3-1 to TRBJ2-1; possible D gene TRBD2, 6 bases. The CDR3 has 16 amino acids. CDR1 is LGHDT and CDR2 is YNNKEL in the germline V gene (reference sequence). Trimming removed 1 base from V and 6 bases from J, with 16 bases in between. In nucleotides, the CDR3 is TGTGCCAGCAGCCAAGCTCGAAGCGGGTGGGCCAATGAGCAGTTCTTC. Encoded protein: CASSQARSGWANEQFF.

This clonotype was counted between two and nine times. The chain is built from TRBV14 and TRBJ2-1; TRBD1 is a possible D gene (6 bases). Germline V gene lookup returns CDR1 SGHDN and CDR2 FVKESK. V gave up 3 bases and J gave up 4 bases, with 13 bases separating them. The length of the CDR3 is 15 residues. The chain's CDR3 is CASSHEPGAYNEQFF. CDR3 nucleotide sequence: TGTGCCAGCAGCCACGAACCAGGGGCATACAATGAGCAGTTCTTC.

This clonotype appeared a few times. The chain couples TRBV5-4 to TRBJ2-7; D unresolved. CDR1 is SGHNT and CDR2 is YYREEE in the germline V gene (reference sequence). The CDR3 extends over 12 amino acids. Trimming pared 7 bases from V and 5 bases from J, leaving 13 bases between. CDR3 DNA sequence: TGTGCCAGCCAATCGTCCGCGAACGAGCAGTACTTC. Residues: CASQSSANEQYF.

This clonotype was seen a handful of times. This may be a read error, as it is one base from a much larger clone. V usage is TRBV20-1 and J usage is TRBJ2-7; a weak D match, TRBD1 (6 bases). Germline lookup yields CDR1 DFQATT and CDR2 SNEGSKA (reference sequence). CDR3 length: 13 residues. V dropped 4 bases and J dropped 7 bases, with 17 bases sitting between them. CDR3 protein: CSAIQGTFSEQYF. CDR3 coding DNA: TGCAGTGCTATTCAGGGGACCTTCTCAGAGCAGTACTTC.

The rearrangement joins TRBV20-1 to TRBJ1-3, with a weak D call TRBD1 (5 bases). In germline, CDR1 is DFQATT, CDR2 SNEGSKA (reference sequence). Trimming removed 2 bases from V and 2 bases from J, with 13 bases in between. This CDR3 spans 15 amino acids. The CDR3 region has the DNA TGCAGTGCTAGACGTGCGGGGGGAGCTGGAAACACCATATATTTT. Its protein is CSARRAGGAGNTIYF.

Many counts were recorded for this clonotype. The V gene is TRBV5-6, the J gene TRBJ1-2; D remains ambiguous. V lost 2 bases and J lost 6, with 11 bases in between. Germline lookup yields CDR1 SGHDT and CDR2 YYEEEE. The CDR3 has 13 amino acids. Written as DNA, the CDR3 is TGTGCCAGCAGCTTTGAAATATGGGATGGCTACACCTTC. This gives the protein CASSFEIWDGYTF.

This clonotype was recorded many times. The chain carries TRBV5-1 and TRBJ2-1, with no clear D. The CDR3 runs to 12 residues. The V end was cut by 2 bases, the J end by 4 bases, with 4 bases between. The germline V gene encodes CDR1 SGHRS and CDR2 YFSETQ. The CDR3 is CASSFGYNEQFF. DNA of the CDR3: TGCGCCAGCAGCTTTGGTTACAATGAGCAGTTCTTC.

The rearrangement joins TRBV20-1 to TRBJ2-3; D perhaps matches TRBD2 (5 bases). The length of the CDR3 is 13 residues. V was shortened by 5 bases and J by 0 bases, with 9 bases between the two germline ends. In germline, CDR1 is DFQATT, CDR2 SNEGSKA (reference sequence). The CDR3, as DNA: TGCAGTGCTCGGGGAATTAGCACAGATACGCAGTATTTT. Protein sequence: CSARGISTDTQYF.

This clonotype has a handful of counts. The V and J genes are TRBV7-8 and TRBJ1-1; D unresolved. Deletions cut 5 bases from V and 5 bases from J, with 15 bases between. This CDR3 comprises 14 residues. In germline, CDR1 is SGHVS, CDR2 FQNEAQ. CDR3 nucleotide sequence: TGTGCCAGCAGCCGGAGAGAAGCCGGGACTGAAGCTTTCTTT. It encodes CASSRREAGTEAFF.

Comment on this clonotype: Just one base apart from a much larger clone, this may be a read error. The gene calls are TRBV16 and TRBJ2-5; 13 bases match TRBD2. The CDR3 is made up of 18 amino acids. Germline lookup yields CDR1 KGHSY and CDR2 FQNENV. The CDR3 loop is CASSPASPGLAGQETQNF. For the CDR3, the DNA is TGTGCCAGCAGCCCGGCGAGCCCGGGACTAGCGGGACAAGAGACCCAGAACTTC.

This clonotype was detected a few times. This chain joins TRBV7-9 and TRBJ2-3; no firm D call. There are 16 residues in the CDR3. Trimming shortened V by 5 bases and J by 3 bases, and 18 bases separated the two germline ends. Germline V gives CDR1 SEHNR, CDR2 FQNEAQ (reference sequence). DNA for the CDR3: TGTGCCAGCAGCCTTATGAAGGAGATTAGGACAGATACGCAGTATTTT. Its protein is CASSLMKEIRTDTQYF.

This clonotype was recorded at least ten times. The chain employs TRBV3-1 and TRBJ2-7; either TRBD1 or TRBD2 may fit D (5 bases each). This CDR3 has 13 amino acids. Trimming left V 6 bases short and J 0 bases short, with 9 bases between. CDR1 is LGHDT, CDR2 YNNKEL, per germline (reference sequence). The CDR3 reads CASSRDDSYEQYF. CDR3 bases: TGTGCCAGCAGTAGGGACGACTCCTACGAGCAGTACTTC.

In its sample, this clonotype was seen many times. V usage is TRBV10-3 and J usage is TRBJ2-7, with a tentative D call TRBD1 (7 bases). The length of the CDR3 is 16 residues. Trimming left V 0 bases short and J 7 bases short, with 19 bases between. Germline V lookup: CDR1 ENHRY, CDR2 SYGVKD. The CDR3 coding sequence is TGTGCCATCAGTGAGTCTTTGGAGGGACAGCTCTGGGAGCAGTACTTC. This encodes CAISESLEGQLWEQYF.

The chain recombines TRBV6-9 with TRBJ1-3; no firm D call. Germline loops: CDR1 MNHGY, CDR2 SVAAGI. V lost 4 bases, J lost 0 bases, and 10 bases lay in between. The CDR3 sequence is 15 residues long. The CDR3, as DNA: TGTGCCAGCAGTTTAAAACCCTACTCTGGAAACACCATATATTTT. Protein: CASSLKPYSGNTIYF.